Following are 16 T cell receptor beta chains from one sample sequenced in a study of monozygotic twins with inflammatory bowel disease. No DNA is given; TCRdb re-called the 5' RACE reads and lists each CDR3 protein once. Its table records 300,000 to 400,000 distinct CDR3 sequences. Sequenced material: blood. The origin of the receptors is a human donor with ulcerative colitis or Crohn's disease, or a healthy co-twin of an affected twin (not recorded which).

The J gene is TRBJ1-4, the V gene TRBV6-1. Germline CDR1 MNHNS, CDR2 SASEGT. CDR3 size: 17 residues. This CDR3 is CASSPRREQTTNEKLFF.

This chain joins TRBV19 and TRBJ2-7; with no DNA, the TCRdb D assignment of TRBD2 cannot be verified. In germline, CDR1 is LNHDA, CDR2 SQIVND (reference sequence). This CDR3 has 15 amino acids. The CDR3 sequence: CASSTGLAPTYEQYF. Filled out from reference TRBV19 and TRBJ2-7, the complete variable domain reads DGGITQSPKYLFRKEGQNVTLSCEQNLNHDAMYWYRQDPGQGLRLIYYSQIVNDFQKGDIAEGYSVSREKKESFPLTVTSAQKNPTAFYLCASSTGLAPTYEQYFGPGTRLTVT.

The chain has TRBV18 and TRBJ2-1; the D call of TRBD1 rests on TCRdb alone, since no DNA is present to check it. CDR3 size: 16 residues. Germline CDR1 and CDR2: KGHSH and LQKENI. CDR3 protein: CASSPLDRGLSNEQFF. Drawing the rest from reference TRBV18 and TRBJ2-1, the complete variable domain is NAGVMQNPRHLVRRRGQEARLRCSPMKGHSHVYWYRQLPEEGLKFMVYLQKENIIDESGMPKERFSAEFPKEGPSILRIQQVVRGDSAAYFCASSPLDRGLSNEQFFGPGTRLTVL.

The CDR3 is CASSYSIGGQGLRAFF. The V gene is TRBV6-5, the J gene TRBJ1-1; TCRdb selects TRBD1, and the lack of DNA leaves this call unchecked. This CDR3 comprises 16 residues. CDR1 MNHEY and CDR2 SVGAGI come from the germline V gene.

The V gene is TRBV19, the J gene TRBJ2-1; TCRdb's D call of TRBD2 is untestable without DNA. Germline V lookup: CDR1 LNHDA, CDR2 SQIVND (reference sequence). The CDR3 is made up of 16 amino acids. This CDR3 reads CASSGELAGRVNEQFF.

The J gene is TRBJ2-2, the V gene TRBV4-2; no DNA is available, so the TRBD2 call from TCRdb remains unchecked. The germline V gene encodes CDR1 LGHNA and CDR2 YNFKEQ. The CDR3 has 17 residues. The CDR3: CASSQVPLAGGPGELFF.

This chain uses TRBV24-1 with TRBJ2-5; checking the TCRdb D call of TRBD1 is not possible without DNA. Germline values: CDR1 KGHDR, CDR2 SFDVKD. This CDR3 comprises 16 residues. CDR3 residues: CATSDPPGGGQETQYF.

The V and J genes are TRBV7-9 and TRBJ2-7. Germline-derived CDR1 and CDR2 are SEHNR and FQNEAQ (reference sequence). The CDR3 consists of 15 residues. CDR3 sequence reads: CASSLYGTGSYEQYF.

The chain recombines TRBV9 with TRBJ2-2; TCRdb calls TRBD2, which cannot be checked without DNA. Per the germline V gene, CDR1 is SGDLS and CDR2 is YYNGEE. CDR3 size: 17 residues. CDR3 region: CASSTGRPSEDTGELFF.

The chain joins TRBV20-1 to TRBJ1-6. Looked up from germline, CDR1 is DFQATT and CDR2 is SNEGSKA (reference sequence). CDR3 length: 15 residues. The CDR3 here is CSARHGGNSNSPLHF.

V usage is TRBV14 and J usage is TRBJ2-7; TCRdb indicates TRBD1, and absent DNA this call remains unverified. CDR1 is SGHDN and CDR2 is FVKESK in the germline V gene. The CDR3 covers 16 residues. The chain's CDR3 is CASSQVPGQGKYEQYF.

The chain has TRBV9 and TRBJ2-5; as DNA is missing, the TRBD1 call by TCRdb cannot be tested. The length of the CDR3 is 16 residues. Looked up from germline, CDR1 is SGDLS and CDR2 is YYNGEE. The chain's CDR3 is CASSVDGGGIQETQYF.

The V and J genes are TRBV6-1 and TRBJ2-3; TCRdb gives TRBD2 as the D gene, but with no DNA this cannot be confirmed. The CDR3 sequence is 15 residues long. Per the germline V gene, CDR1 is MNHNS and CDR2 is SASEGT. CDR3: CASSGTRGGFDTQYF.

CDR3 amino acids: CASSSGGDKLSGANVLTF. The V and J genes are TRBV11-2 and TRBJ2-6; TCRdb outputs TRBD1, but without DNA this stays unchecked. The germline CDR1 and CDR2 sequences are SGHAT and FQNNGV. CDR3 length equals 18 residues.

This sequence joins TRBV5-1 and TRBJ2-3; TCRdb picks TRBD1, but there is no DNA to check that call. Germline V gives CDR1 SGHRS, CDR2 YFSETQ. The CDR3 is 16 amino acids. This CDR3 is CASSLTGGSLADTQYF.

This CDR3 reads CAISDRGFHEQYF. V gene TRBV12-3 or TRBV12-4 combines with J gene TRBJ2-7; the TRBD1 assignment by TCRdb is unverifiable without DNA. This CDR3 comprises 13 residues.